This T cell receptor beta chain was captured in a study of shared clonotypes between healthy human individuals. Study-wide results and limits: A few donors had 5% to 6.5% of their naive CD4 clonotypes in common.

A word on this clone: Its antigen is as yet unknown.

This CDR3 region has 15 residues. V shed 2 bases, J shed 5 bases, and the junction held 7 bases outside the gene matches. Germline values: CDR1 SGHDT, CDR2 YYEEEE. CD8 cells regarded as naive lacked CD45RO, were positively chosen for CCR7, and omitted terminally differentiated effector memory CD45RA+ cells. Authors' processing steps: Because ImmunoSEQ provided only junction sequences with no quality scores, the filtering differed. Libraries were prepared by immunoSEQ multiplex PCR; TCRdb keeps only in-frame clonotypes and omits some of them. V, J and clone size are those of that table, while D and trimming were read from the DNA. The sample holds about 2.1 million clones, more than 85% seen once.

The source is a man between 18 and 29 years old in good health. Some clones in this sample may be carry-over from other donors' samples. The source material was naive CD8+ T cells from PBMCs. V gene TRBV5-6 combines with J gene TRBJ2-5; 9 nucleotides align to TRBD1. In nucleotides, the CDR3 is TGTGCCAGCAGCTTCCCGGGACAGGGACCGGAGACCCAGTACTTC. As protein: CASSFPGQGPETQYF.